This TCR beta chain was recovered during a study of shared clonotypes between healthy human individuals. Across the study: For every donor, three CD4 naive, three CD4 memory, two CD8 naive and one CD8 memory plates were used.

This clone was counted once. Its target is unknown. The V and J ends lost 3 bases and 0 bases respectively, with 14 bases between them. The CDR3 totals 16 residues. Germline V lookup: CDR1 KGHSH, CDR2 LQKENI. Donors had no recently reported acute infections or vaccinations and were HIV-negative. Method: immunoSEQ multiplex PCR; TCRdb's copy keeps in-frame clones and lacks some. The data show some 500,000 clones, approximately 95% seen once. Study-wide findings and caveats: Tissues were not sampled, only blood, and their repertoires likely differ.

The sequencing sample was made of naive CD4+ T cells sorted from blood. Noted subset: CD45RA+ positively selected. The sequence came from a woman in her thirties in good health. The V call is TRBV18, the J call TRBJ1-1; a weak D match, TRBD1 (5 bases). CDR3 nucleotides: TGTGCCAGCTCACCCTTTCAAGACAGCATGAACACTGAAGCTTTCTTT. Protein sequence: CASSPFQDSMNTEAFF.